This entry features one T cell receptor (beta chain) sequence. Antigen unknown. Each CDR3 protein is one row after TCRdb ran MiXCR on the 5' RACE reads. The sample includes 210,000 or so distinct CDR3 sequences, roughly 8.2% seen only once; the top ten take approximately 4.8%. This CDR3 region has 13 residues. Trimming took 2 bases from V and 7 from J, leaving 11 bases between them. Per germline, CDR1 MDHEN and CDR2 SYDVKM. The data stem from a study of CD8 T cells in ankylosing spondylitis. Study-wide findings and caveats: Reactive arthritis synovial fluid and blood were previously reported to contain some motif variants. Seemingly distinctive of ankylosing spondylitis blood was a TCR beta motif formed by eight highly homologous variants. Relatively rare in peripheral blood, disease-linked clones were also CD8+.

The TCR was taken from a female donor with ankylosing spondylitis or in good health (not recorded which). The chain carries TRBV28 and TRBJ1-2; TRBD1 might be the D (5 bases). The sample taken for sequencing was blood, either unsorted or a sorted T cell fraction (not recorded which). This CDR3 is CASSLRGVAGYTF. The CDR3 DNA reads TGTGCCAGCAGTTTACGAGGGGTGGCTGGCTACACCTTC.